This TCR beta chain was captured by sequencing in a study of blood T cell repertoires in COVID-19. As for the study in general: PBMCs, B-cell-depleted T cells, or T cells provided the cDNA or gDNA that made up the material.

Trimming removed 7 bases from V and 7 bases from J, with 13 bases in between. The CDR3 covers 12 residues. How the authors handled the data: Amplifying reference gene primers gave estimates of nucleated cell counts. Here immunoSEQ multiplex PCR was the method, and the copy in TCRdb shows in-frame clones only, minus some. That table furnishes V, J and clone size, whereas the DNA furnished D and trimming. Counted here are approximately 70,000 clones, approximately 90% occurring once; the ten biggest clones make up approximately 4.8%. The sequenced sample consisted of peripheral blood. The sequence derives from a woman in her sixties with active COVID-19. The chain combines TRBV12-3 or TRBV12-4 with TRBJ2-5; D perhaps matches TRBD2 (5 bases). The CDR3 region is CASNGGSVTQYF. The CDR3 bases are TGTGCCAGCAATGGAGGTAGTGTGACCCAGTACTTC.